This passage covers 25 T cell receptor beta chains from one sample sequenced in a study of post-analysis software for immune sequencing data. Unique molecular identifiers tagged the TCR beta cDNA libraries. MiXCR, run by TCRdb on the PCR reads, gives a single entry per CDR3 protein. The data contain approximately 730,000 distinct CDR3 sequences, roughly 27% of them singletons. Whole-study findings and limits: Patients used several TRBV segments, including TRBV5-6, TRBV5-1 and TRBV20-1, more often than controls.

Their specific antigens are unknown. The sequenced sample was blood. The receptors stem from a girl aged 5-17 years with multiple sclerosis.

The chain links TRBV7-8 to TRBJ1-5; D gene unclear. CDR1 and CDR2 (germline): SGHVS, FQNEAQ. This CDR3 comprises 15 residues. V lost 5 bases to trimming and J lost 0 bases, with 11 bases between them. The CDR3 reads CASSAVDSSNQPQHF. CDR3 nucleotides: TGTGCCAGCAGCGCGGTGGACTCTAGCAATCAGCCCCAGCATTTT.

V gene TRBV6-1 combines with J gene TRBJ1-1; D is unclear. Trimming stripped 6 bases from V and 2 bases from J, with 13 bases between. Germline loops: CDR1 MNHNS, CDR2 SASEGT. The CDR3 has 14 residues. CDR3 in amino acids: CASSGYHANTEAFF. The CDR3 nucleotides are TGTGCCAGCAGCGGCTACCATGCAAACACTGAAGCTTTCTTT.

The table lists this clonotype with a few counts. The chain links TRBV7-8 to TRBJ2-7, with D tentatively TRBD2 (6 bases). Per germline, CDR1 SGHVS and CDR2 FQNEAQ. Trimming took off 8 bases at V and 0 bases at J, with 17 bases between the two ends. The CDR3 loop spans 15 amino acids. The CDR3 region has the DNA TGTGCCAGCCATCCGGGCGGGACGATCTCCTACGAGCAGTACTTC. It encodes CASHPGGTISYEQYF. The variable domain in full, with the rest retrieved from reference TRBV7-8 and TRBJ2-7, is GAGVSQSPRYKVAKRGQDVALRCDPISGHVSLFWYQQALGQGPEFLTYFQNEAQLDKSGLPSDRFFAERPEGSVSTLKIQRTQQEDSAVYLCASHPGGTISYEQYFGPGTRLTVT.

The gene calls are TRBV28 and TRBJ2-7, with D possibly being TRBD1 or TRBD2 (5 bases each). The V gene lost 6 bases and the J gene lost 0 bases, with 12 bases spanning the gap. Germline V lookup: CDR1 MDHEN, CDR2 SYDVKM. The CDR3 totals 14 residues. In nucleotides, the CDR3 is TGTGCCAGCAGCCACCAAGGGACCTCCTACGAGCAGTACTTC. Its protein is CASSHQGTSYEQYF.

In the case of this clonotype: One junction end does not reproduce the germline sequence, and a read error may be involved. The chain uses TRBV20-1 and TRBJ2-3; TRBD2 aligns across 9 bases. Per the germline V gene, CDR1 is DFQATT and CDR2 is SNEGSKA (reference sequence). There are 14 residues in the CDR3. In DNA, the CDR3 is TGCAGTGCATTACCGGGACTAGCCACAGATATGCAGTATTTT. Residues: CSALPGLATDMQYF.

This chain connects TRBV12-3 or TRBV12-4 to TRBJ2-1; 7 nucleotides align to TRBD2. Trimming cost V 5 bases and J 3 bases; bases outside gene matches: 10. The CDR3 runs 16 residues. The CDR3 coding sequence is TGTGCCAGCAGTCCCCAGGGAGCGGGGAACTACAATGAGCAGTTCTTC. As protein: CASSPQGAGNYNEQFF.

This chain joins TRBV10-3 and TRBJ2-2, with TRBD1 identical over 10 bases. V was clipped by 10 bases and J by 5 bases; unmatched bases: 10. The CDR3 is made up of 15 amino acids. Germline V gives CDR1 ENHRY, CDR2 SYGVKD. The CDR3: CANRPGQGQTGELFF. The CDR3 DNA is TGTGCCAACAGACCGGGACAGGGGCAAACCGGGGAGCTGTTTTTT.

This clonotype was seen a handful of times. The genes are TRBV11-2 and TRBJ2-1, with 8 bases matching TRBD2. The CDR3 totals 16 residues. Germline CDR1 SGHAT, CDR2 FQNNGV. J lost 2 bases, V lost 1 base, and 4 bases had no gene match. The CDR3 loop is CASSLGAGGTYNEQFF. CDR3 nucleotide sequence: TGTGCCAGCAGCTTAGGCGCGGGAGGAACCTACAATGAGCAGTTCTTC.

This clonotype was seen a few times. This chain connects TRBV29-1 to TRBJ1-2; 8 nucleotides agree with TRBD1. Germline V gene data show CDR1 as SQVTM and CDR2 as ANQGSEA. The CDR3 has 13 residues. The ends lost 7 bases at V and 1 base at J; junction bases unmatched: 5. CDR3 in amino acids: CSAQGDFNYGYTF. The CDR3, as DNA: TGCAGCGCACAGGGGGACTTTAACTATGGCTACACCTTC.

This clonotype was observed a single time. CDR3 coding DNA: TGCAGTGCACGGGACGAGGACTCCTACGAGCAGTACTTC. It translates to CSARDEDSYEQYF. J is TRBJ2-7 and V is TRBV20-1, with D perhaps matching TRBD1 or TRBD2 (5 bases each). Germline CDR1 is DFQATT and CDR2 is SNEGSKA (reference sequence). The CDR3 has 13 residues. The V and J ends lost 6 bases and 0 bases respectively, with 12 bases between them.

This rearrangement joins TRBV6-1 to TRBJ1-5; possibly TRBD1 for D (6 bases). The CDR3 covers 15 residues. Trimming removed 4 bases from V and 1 base from J, with 11 bases in between. CDR1 and CDR2 (germline): MNHNS, SASEGT. CDR3 sequence reads: CASSGSGTSNQPQHF. In nucleotides, the CDR3 is TGTGCCAGCAGTGGTTCAGGGACAAGCAATCAGCCCCAGCATTTT.

This clonotype occurred a few times. The chain couples TRBV9 to TRBJ2-1, with TRBD2 matching 14 bases. The CDR3 contains 18 residues. The V gene end was trimmed by 0 bases and the J gene end by 8 bases; junction bases not matched to a gene: 10. Germline lookup yields CDR1 SGDLS and CDR2 YYNGEE. This CDR3 is CASSVAGTSGGAYDEQFF. The CDR3 DNA reads TGTGCCAGCAGCGTAGCTGGGACTAGCGGGGGAGCTTACGATGAGCAGTTCTTC. Full variable domain (outside the CDR3, taken from reference TRBV9 and TRBJ2-1): DSGVTQTPKHLITATGQRVTLRCSPRSGDLSVYWYQQSLDQGLQFLIQYYNGEERAKGNILERFSAQQFPDLHSELNLSSLELGDSALYFCASSVAGTSGGAYDEQFFGPGTRLTVL.

The chain carries TRBV5-1 and TRBJ2-7; D may be TRBD1 (6 bases). Trimming left V 4 bases short and J 6 bases short, with 17 bases between. The CDR3 contains 14 residues. CDR1 and CDR2 (germline): SGHRS, YFSETQ. CDR3 sequence: CASSLQGPLGEQYF. The CDR3 DNA reads as TGCGCCAGCAGCCTACAGGGCCCCCTCGGCGAGCAGTACTTC. The full variable domain, its missing parts supplied by reference TRBV5-1 and TRBJ2-7, is KAGVTQTPRYLIKTRGQQVTLSCSPISGHRSVSWYQQTPGQGLQFLFEYFSETQRNKGNFPGRFSGRQFSNSRSEMNVSTLELGDSALYLCASSLQGPLGEQYFGPGTRLTVT.

In its sample, this clonotype was seen a few times. The rearrangement links TRBV2 to TRBJ2-3, with TRBD2 as a possible D gene (6 bases). The CDR3 has 15 amino acids. V lost 0 bases and J 2 bases, leaving 9 bases between the germline ends. CDR1 is SNHLY and CDR2 is FYNNEI in the germline V gene. In DNA, the CDR3 is TGTGCCAGCAGTGAAGCACGGGGGAACACAGATACGCAGTATTTT. Translation gives CASSEARGNTDTQYF.

This clonotype has just a few counts. V and J are TRBV27 and TRBJ2-1; D is undetermined. There are 16 residues in the CDR3. Germline CDR1 MNHEY, CDR2 SMNVEV (reference sequence). Trimming shortened V by 3 bases and J by 1 base, and 13 bases separated the two germline ends. The CDR3 nucleotides read TGTGCCAGCAGTTTTTTTGGCAGGCGTTCCTACAATGAGCAGTTCTTC. This gives the protein CASSFFGRRSYNEQFF.

The genes are TRBV6-6 and TRBJ2-7, with a possible D match to TRBD2 (6 bases). This CDR3 has 12 amino acids. Looked up from germline, CDR1 is MNHNY and CDR2 is SVGAGI (reference sequence). V shed 7 bases and J shed 6 bases, with 13 bases lying between them. This CDR3 reads CASTLGRSEQYF. In nucleotides, the CDR3 is TGTGCCAGCACCCTGGGGAGGAGCGAGCAGTACTTC.

This clonotype has more than one count but fewer than ten. The rearrangement uses TRBV20-1 and TRBJ2-5; TRBD2 aligns across 15 bases. Per germline, CDR1 DFQATT and CDR2 SNEGSKA (reference sequence). The CDR3 totals 17 residues. Trimming removed 1 base from V and 5 bases from J; junction bases left unmatched: 8. CDR3 nucleotide sequence: TGCAGTGCTAGAGGGCCGGGACTAGCGGGAGGTTTTGAGACCCAGTACTTC. It translates to CSARGPGLAGGFETQYF.

V gene TRBV7-8 combines with J gene TRBJ2-4; 7 bases map to TRBD1. Germline CDR1 reads SGHVS; CDR2 reads FQNEAQ. Losses at the gene ends were 8 bases for V and 7 bases for J; bases not matched to a gene: 11. This CDR3 is built from 14 residues. The CDR3 DNA is TGTGCCAGCGGTTATGCCGGGACAGATAACATTCAGTACTTC. It codes for CASGYAGTDNIQYF.

The sample holds one count of this clonotype. The chain recombines TRBV20-1 with TRBJ2-6, with D perhaps TRBD1 (5 bases). From germline, CDR1 is DFQATT and CDR2 SNEGSKA (reference sequence). CDR3 length equals 15 residues. Trimming removed 6 bases at V and 0 bases at J, with 12 bases between. The CDR3 DNA follows: TGCAGTGCCACTACAGGTTACTCTGGGGCCAACGTCCTGACTTTC. As protein: CSATTGYSGANVLTF.

As concerns this clonotype: One end of the junction varies from germline; a read error may be responsible. CDR3 protein: CSSSLDTYNEQFF. The CDR3 coding sequence is TGTTCCAGCAGCTTGGACACATACAATGAGCAGTTCTTC. The chain carries TRBV5-4 and TRBJ2-1; tentatively, D is TRBD1 (5 bases). The CDR3 consists of 13 residues. Germline values: CDR1 SGHNT, CDR2 YYREEE (reference sequence).

The chain combines TRBV14 with TRBJ2-1, with TRBD2 matching 8 bases. CDR1 and CDR2 from the germline V gene are SGHDN and FVKESK. V was pared by 0 bases and J by 15 bases, with 13 bases of the junction left unmatched. There are 15 residues in the CDR3. In DNA form, the CDR3 reads TGTGCCAGCAGCCAAGAACTGTGGCGCGGGAGGAATGTGTTCTTC. It codes for CASSQELWRGRNVFF.

This clonotype was detected only a few times. The CDR3 is CSVLNYRGAYEQYF. CDR3 bases: TGCAGCGTTCTAAATTATCGAGGGGCCTACGAGCAGTACTTC. The gene calls are TRBV29-1 and TRBJ2-7; D may be TRBD1 or TRBD2 (5 bases each). CDR1 SQVTM and CDR2 ANQGSEA come from the germline V gene. Trimming took 5 bases from V and 2 from J, leaving 16 bases between them. This CDR3 contains 14 residues.

There are many counts of this clonotype. The chain couples TRBV20-1 to TRBJ1-5, with D maybe TRBD1 (6 bases). CDR1 and CDR2 (germline): DFQATT, SNEGSKA (reference sequence). The CDR3 covers 13 residues. V was pared by 5 bases and J by 7 bases, with 15 bases between. The CDR3 region has the DNA TGCAGTGCTGTGAAAGAGGGGGACCAGCCCCAGCATTTT. Its translation is CSAVKEGDQPQHF.

As regards this clonotype: A read error is possible here, since a much larger clone lies one base away. The gene calls are TRBV20-1 and TRBJ2-1; D ambiguous. Per germline, CDR1 DFQATT and CDR2 SNEGSKA (reference sequence). Deletions cut 3 bases from V and 10 bases from J, with 13 bases between. CDR3 length equals 12 residues. The CDR3 loop reads CSARESSYEQFF. CDR3 bases: TGCAGTGCTAGGGAGTCGTCCTACGAGCAGTTCTTC.

The chain employs TRBV29-1 and TRBJ2-3, with TRBD2 matching 7 bases. CDR1 and CDR2 from the germline V gene are SQVTM and ANQGSEA. The CDR3 consists of 13 residues. The CDR3, as DNA: TGCAGTGGGGAGGCCCCGGGGGAGGGGACGCAGTATTTT. This translates into CSGEAPGEGTQYF.